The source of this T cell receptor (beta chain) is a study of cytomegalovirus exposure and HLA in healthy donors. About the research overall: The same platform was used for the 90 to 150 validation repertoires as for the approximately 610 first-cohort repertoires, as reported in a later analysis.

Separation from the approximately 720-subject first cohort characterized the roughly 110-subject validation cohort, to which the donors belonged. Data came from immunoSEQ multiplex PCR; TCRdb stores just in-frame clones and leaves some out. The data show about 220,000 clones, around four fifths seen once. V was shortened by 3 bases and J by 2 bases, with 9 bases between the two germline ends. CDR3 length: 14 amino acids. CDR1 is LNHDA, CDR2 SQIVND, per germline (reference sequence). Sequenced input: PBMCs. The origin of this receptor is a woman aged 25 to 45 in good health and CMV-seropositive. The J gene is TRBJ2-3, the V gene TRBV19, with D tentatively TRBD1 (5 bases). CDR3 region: CASSINRFTDTQYF. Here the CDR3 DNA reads TGTGCCAGTAGTATCAACAGGTTCACAGATACGCAGTATTTT.